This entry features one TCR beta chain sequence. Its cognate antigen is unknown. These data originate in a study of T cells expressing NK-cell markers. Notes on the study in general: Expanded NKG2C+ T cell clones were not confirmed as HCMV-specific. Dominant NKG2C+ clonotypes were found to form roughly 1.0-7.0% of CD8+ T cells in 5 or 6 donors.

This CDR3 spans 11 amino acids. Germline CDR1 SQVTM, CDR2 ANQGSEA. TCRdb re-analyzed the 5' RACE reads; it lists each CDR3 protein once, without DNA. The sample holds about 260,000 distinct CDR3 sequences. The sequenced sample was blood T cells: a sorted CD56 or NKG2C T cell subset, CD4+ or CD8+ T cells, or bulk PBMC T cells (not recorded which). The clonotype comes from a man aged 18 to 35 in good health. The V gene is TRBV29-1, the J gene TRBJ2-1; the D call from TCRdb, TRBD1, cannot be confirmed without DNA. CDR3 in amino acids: CTGMGEHEQFF.